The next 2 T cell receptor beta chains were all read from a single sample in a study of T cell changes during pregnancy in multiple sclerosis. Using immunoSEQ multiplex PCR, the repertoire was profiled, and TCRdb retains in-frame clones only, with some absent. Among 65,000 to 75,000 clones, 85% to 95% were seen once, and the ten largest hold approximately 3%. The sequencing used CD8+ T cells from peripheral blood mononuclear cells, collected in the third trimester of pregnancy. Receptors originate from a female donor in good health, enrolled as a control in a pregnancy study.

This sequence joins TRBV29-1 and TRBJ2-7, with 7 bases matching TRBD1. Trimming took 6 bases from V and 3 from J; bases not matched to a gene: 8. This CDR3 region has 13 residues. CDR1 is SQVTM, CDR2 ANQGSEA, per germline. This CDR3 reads CSVLTGISYEQYF. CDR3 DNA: TGCAGCGTCCTGACAGGGATAAGCTACGAGCAGTACTTC.

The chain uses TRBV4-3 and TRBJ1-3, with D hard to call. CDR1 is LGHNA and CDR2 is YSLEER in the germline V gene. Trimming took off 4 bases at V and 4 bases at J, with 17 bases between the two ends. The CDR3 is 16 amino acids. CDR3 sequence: CASSLHLGQPGNTIYF. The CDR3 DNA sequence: TGCGCCAGCAGCCTGCATTTGGGCCAACCGGGAAACACCATATATTTT.